This record concerns one T cell receptor (beta chain) sequence. What it binds is unknown. Oncomine TCR Beta short-read sequencing was applied to DNA from cultured CD4+ T cells. TCRdb ran MiXCR on the PCR reads and lists one entry per CDR3 protein. Of 10,000 to 15,000 distinct CDR3 sequences listed, approximately 76% are singletons. The data derive from a study of vaccination and CD4 T cells after COVID-19. Background on the study: The post-vaccine samples came a median about 77 days after dose two (range 14 to 241).

Whole-study results and caveats: Analysis of convalescent patients found that 304 of 307 vaccine-specific clones were spike mono-reactive.

Regarding treatment: approximately 9-day PBMC culture with coronavirus spike peptide pools or control peptides (ViraFEST assay). TCR sequencing followed the expansion of antigen-specific T cells with peptide pools in ViraFEST. The sequencing sample was made of CD4+ T cells from blood, cultured in vitro. The sequence came from a human donor who had recovered from COVID-19.

CDR3 sequence: CASSFGGLAGNTIYF. The CDR3 nucleotides are TGTGCCAGCAGCTTTGGTGGATTGGCTGGAAACACCATATATTTT. The chain couples TRBV7-2 to TRBJ1-3, with D uncertain. The CDR3 covers 15 residues. CDR1 SGHTA and CDR2 FQGNSA come from the germline V gene. Trimming shortened V by 3 bases and J by 2 bases, and 11 bases separated the two germline ends.